This note documents a single T cell receptor beta chain sequence. This sample stems from a study of T cell changes during pregnancy in multiple sclerosis. Measured with immunoSEQ multiplex PCR; TCRdb has only the in-frame clones, and not every one. The table lists under 45,000 clones, 92% of them singletons, with about 0.45% in the top ten. This specimen was CD4+ T cells from peripheral blood mononuclear cells, taken in the third trimester of pregnancy. The clonotype comes from a female donor in good health, enrolled as a control in a pregnancy study.

The CDR3 loop reads CASSDRGQAREKLFF. CDR3 DNA sequence: TGTGCCAGTAGCGACAGGGGGCAGGCTAGGGAAAAACTGTTTTTT. V and J are TRBV19 and TRBJ1-4; 10 bases line up with TRBD1. Germline V gene sequence: CDR1 LNHDA, CDR2 SQIVND (reference sequence). Unmatched junction bases numbered 9, after V lost 6 bases and J lost 8 bases. The CDR3 sequence is 15 residues long.